Each of the 29 T cell receptor beta chains below was sequenced from the same sample in a study of T cells after yellow fever vaccination. MiXCR was run by TCRdb on the 5' RACE reads, yielding one entry per CDR3 protein. The table records around 330,000 distinct CDR3 sequences, around 3.9% of them present only once. The sample was PBMCs, taken on the day of the yellow fever booster vaccination. Source of these receptors: a man aged 18-30 years who received the YFV17D yellow fever vaccine.

This clonotype was detected many times. The V gene is TRBV6-6, the J gene TRBJ2-1, with D possibly TRBD1 on 6 matching bases. V gave up 2 bases and J gave up 6 bases, with 14 bases separating them. This CDR3 is built from 15 residues. Per germline, CDR1 MNHNY and CDR2 SVGAGI (reference sequence). CDR3 sequence reads: CASSYDRLGANEQFF. CDR3 bases: TGTGCCAGCAGTTACGACCGCCTGGGGGCCAATGAGCAGTTCTTC.

This chain links TRBV20-1 with TRBJ1-6, with D hard to call. CDR1 and CDR2 (germline): DFQATT, SNEGSKA (reference sequence). V shed 0 bases and J shed 2 bases, with 11 bases lying between them. The CDR3 is made up of 16 amino acids. For the CDR3, the DNA is TGCAGTGCTAGAGACCTGGGGAACACCTATAATTCACCCCTCCACTTT. Encoded protein: CSARDLGNTYNSPLHF.

The chain links TRBV7-9 to TRBJ1-2, with a possible D match to TRBD1 (5 bases). The CDR3 loop spans 17 amino acids. Between the trimmed V and J ends, which lost 5 bases and 6 bases, there was a span of 25 bases. Germline V CDR1 and CDR2: SEHNR, FQNEAQ (reference sequence). The CDR3, as DNA: TGTGCCAGCAGCCAAGTCTTTATAGGGACGGAGTTGGATGGCTACACCTTC. This translates into CASSQVFIGTELDGYTF.

The rearrangement links TRBV4-1 to TRBJ2-2; either TRBD1 or TRBD2 may supply D (6 bases each). Deletions cut 1 base from V and 4 bases from J, with 10 bases between. The germline gives CDR1 MGHRA, CDR2 YSYEKL. The CDR3 is 15 residues long. CDR3 bases: TGCGCCAGCAGCCAAGGGGGGGCCGGCACCGGGGAGCTGTTTTTT. This translates into CASSQGGAGTGELFF.

This clonotype was found many times. The CDR3 coding sequence is TGCAGTGCCCCCGGGCTAGCGGGGGGTCAGACCCAGTACTTC. Protein: CSAPGLAGGQTQYF. V usage is TRBV20-1 and J usage is TRBJ2-5; 11 bases line up with TRBD2. Per the germline V gene, CDR1 is DFQATT and CDR2 is SNEGSKA (reference sequence). The CDR3 sequence is 14 residues long. The V and J ends lost 6 bases and 6 bases, in that order; junction bases with no gene match: 9.

This clonotype was counted many times. J is TRBJ1-1 and V is TRBV7-9; D is undetermined. From germline, CDR1 is SEHNR and CDR2 FQNEAQ (reference sequence). This CDR3 spans 13 amino acids. V lost 6 bases and J lost 0, with 8 bases in between. The CDR3, as DNA: TGTGCCAGCAGTCGTCAGGTGAACACTGAAGCTTTCTTT. The encoded protein is CASSRQVNTEAFF.

There are many counts of this clonotype. The rearrangement uses TRBV9 and TRBJ2-3; D unresolved. This CDR3 is built from 15 residues. V lost 0 bases, J lost 2 bases, and 10 bases lay in between. The germline CDR1 and CDR2 sequences are SGDLS and YYNGEE. The CDR3 DNA follows: TGTGCCAGCAGCGTAGAGGGCCGCCCCACAGATACGCAGTATTTT. It is translated as CASSVEGRPTDTQYF.

This clonotype appeared a few times. J is TRBJ2-7 and V is TRBV11-2; D unclear. Between the trimmed V and J ends, which lost 1 base and 3 bases, there was a span of 16 bases. The CDR3 is 16 amino acids. Looked up from germline, CDR1 is SGHAT and CDR2 is FQNNGV. The CDR3 here is CASSLVGGPGSYEQYF. Here the CDR3 DNA reads TGTGCCAGCAGCTTAGTTGGTGGCCCTGGTAGCTACGAGCAGTACTTC.

This clonotype was recorded many times. The chain carries TRBV4-2 and TRBJ2-2, with D tentatively TRBD2 (6 bases). Germline V gene lookup returns CDR1 LGHNA and CDR2 YNFKEQ. CDR3 length: 15 amino acids. Trimming took off 0 bases at V and 9 bases at J, with 14 bases between the two ends. The DNA for the CDR3 is TGTGCCAGCAGCCAAGATAGGGCCGGGGGAAGGGAGCTGTTTTTT. Its translation: CASSQDRAGGRELFF.

This clonotype was observed many times. This chain uses TRBV11-2 with TRBJ2-1, with D possibly being TRBD2 (5 bases). This CDR3 is built from 14 residues. In germline, CDR1 is SGHAT, CDR2 FQNNGV. V was clipped by 5 bases and J by 7 bases, with 15 bases between them. The CDR3 here is CASSQLTRANEQFF. The CDR3 nucleotides are TGTGCCAGCAGCCAACTGACGAGGGCAAATGAGCAGTTCTTC.

This clonotype showed up many times. This chain connects TRBV5-1 to TRBJ2-7; TRBD1 matches 9 bases. Trimming removed 0 bases from V and 6 bases from J; junction bases left unmatched: 4. The CDR3 has 14 residues. Germline V gene sequence: CDR1 SGHRS, CDR2 YFSETQ. The DNA for the CDR3 is TGCGCCAGCAGCTTGGCGGGACAGGGAGGCGAGCAGTACTTC. Amino acids: CASSLAGQGGEQYF.

The chain couples TRBV6-2 or TRBV6-3 to TRBJ2-7; possibly TRBD2 for D (5 bases). Germline V gives CDR1 MNHEY, CDR2 SVGEGT. V shed 4 bases and J shed 8 bases, with 12 bases lying between them. The CDR3 contains 12 residues. For the CDR3, the DNA is TGTGCCAGCAGTTCCCGGGAAGGCCAGCAGTACGTC. This encodes CASSSREGQQYV.

This clonotype was seen a few times. J is TRBJ1-3 and V is TRBV2; D is unresolved. The germline V and J ends were trimmed by 6 bases and 4 bases, with 7 bases remaining between them. This CDR3 region has 12 residues. CDR1 is SNHLY, CDR2 FYNNEI, per germline. As DNA, the CDR3 is TGTGCCAGCAGGTTGTGGGGAAACACCATATATTTT. This gives the protein CASRLWGNTIYF.

This sequence joins TRBV6-5 and TRBJ2-7; the match to TRBD2 covers 7 bases. V shed 6 bases and J 7 bases; nucleotides not matched to a gene: 6. CDR1 MNHEY and CDR2 SVGAGI come from the germline V gene. The CDR3 covers 12 residues. The CDR3 here is CASSVNGREQYV. The CDR3 DNA reads as TGTGCCAGCAGCGTGAACGGGAGGGAGCAGTACGTC.

Many counts were recorded for this clonotype. In DNA, the CDR3 is TGTGCCAGCGGGCTAGCGGGGGGATACGAGCAGTACGTC. Its translation: CASGLAGGYEQYV. This chain joins TRBV7-2 and TRBJ2-7; 11 nucleotides align to TRBD2. CDR1 and CDR2 from the germline V gene are SGHTA and FQGNSA. With V trimmed by 8 bases and J by 4 bases, 4 bases remained unmatched. The CDR3 totals 13 residues.

This sequence joins TRBV19 and TRBJ2-1; D is unresolved. The CDR3 contains 15 residues. CDR1 LNHDA and CDR2 SQIVND come from the germline V gene (reference sequence). V lost 7 bases and J 0 bases, leaving 13 bases between the germline ends. The CDR3 region is CASTPTPFSYNEQFF. The CDR3 nucleotides are TGTGCCAGTACCCCTACACCGTTCTCCTACAATGAGCAGTTCTTC. The variable domain in full, with the rest retrieved from reference TRBV19 and TRBJ2-1, is DGGITQSPKYLFRKEGQNVTLSCEQNLNHDAMYWYRQDPGQGLRLIYYSQIVNDFQKGDIAEGYSVSREKKESFPLTVTSAQKNPTAFYLCASTPTPFSYNEQFFGPGTRLTVL.

This clonotype was detected only a few times. This chain links TRBV3-1 with TRBJ2-3; possible D gene TRBD1, 6 bases. V shed 1 base and J shed 7 bases, with 15 bases lying between them. This CDR3 is built from 15 residues. CDR1 LGHDT and CDR2 YNNKEL come from the germline V gene (reference sequence). CDR3 DNA sequence: TGTGCCAGCAGCCAAGGACAGGACATGGTGAATACGCAGTATTTT. It is translated as CASSQGQDMVNTQYF.

This clonotype was counted many times. The J gene is TRBJ2-6, the V gene TRBV6-2 or TRBV6-3; D unclear. Trimming left V 7 bases short and J 4 bases short, with 14 bases between. This CDR3 has 15 residues. Germline lookup yields CDR1 MNHEY and CDR2 SVGEGT. The chain's CDR3 is CASTVTIGGANVLTF. In DNA form, the CDR3 reads TGTGCCAGCACCGTTACTATCGGAGGGGCCAACGTCCTGACTTTC.

The rearrangement uses TRBV20-1 and TRBJ1-6; D uncertain. The CDR3 length is 16 residues. Germline V gene sequence: CDR1 DFQATT, CDR2 SNEGSKA (reference sequence). V gave up 2 bases and J gave up 7 bases, with 18 bases separating them. The CDR3, as DNA: TGCAGTGCTAGAATTGGGCCCCGGGGAGGAAATTCACCCCTCCACTTT. Protein product: CSARIGPRGGNSPLHF.

The chain has TRBV5-1 and TRBJ2-2; D ambiguous. CDR1 and CDR2 from the germline V gene are SGHRS and YFSETQ. Trimming removed 4 bases at V and 6 bases at J, with 19 bases between. The CDR3 contains 16 residues. The CDR3 loop is CASSIGPLGSPGELFF. The CDR3, as DNA: TGCGCCAGCAGCATAGGGCCCCTGGGGTCCCCCGGGGAGCTGTTTTTT.

V is TRBV6-2 or TRBV6-3 and J is TRBJ2-2; D unclear. With 7 bases removed from V and 0 bases from J, the gap between germline ends came to 12 bases. The CDR3 is made up of 15 amino acids. Looked up from germline, CDR1 is MNHEY and CDR2 is SVGEGT. The CDR3 DNA follows: TGTGCCAGCACGGACGCCCTGCCGAACACCGGGGAGCTGTTTTTT. Its protein is CASTDALPNTGELFF.

This clonotype was seen repeatedly, ten times or more. V usage is TRBV20-1 and J usage is TRBJ1-1; TRBD1 is a possible D gene (5 bases). The V gene lost 0 bases and the J gene lost 0 bases, with 11 bases spanning the gap. The germline gives CDR1 DFQATT, CDR2 SNEGSKA (reference sequence). The CDR3 extends over 15 amino acids. Written as DNA, the CDR3 is TGCAGTGCTAGAGAAGTGGGACTGATGAACACTGAAGCTTTCTTT. Translated: CSAREVGLMNTEAFF.

This clonotype has only a few counts. The chain links TRBV4-3 to TRBJ2-3; 7 bases line up with TRBD2. The CDR3 contains 15 residues. V lost 5 bases and J lost 0; bases outside the gene matches: 5. Germline CDR1 LGHNA, CDR2 YSLEER. The CDR3 loop is CASSGRDFSTDTQYF. CDR3 nucleotides: TGCGCCAGCAGCGGGAGGGACTTTAGCACAGATACGCAGTATTTT.

The table lists this clonotype with many counts. The chain employs TRBV12-5 and TRBJ2-7, with 7 bases matching TRBD1. Unmatched junction bases numbered 6, after V lost 6 bases and J lost 4 bases. This CDR3 contains 13 residues. CDR1 is LGHNT, CDR2 FRNRAP, per germline. The CDR3: CASGTGTEYEQYF. The CDR3 DNA reads as TGTGCTAGTGGGACCGGGACAGAGTACGAGCAGTACTTC.

The table lists this clonotype with many counts. The V call is TRBV10-3, the J call TRBJ1-1, with TRBD1 matching 8 bases. Germline loops: CDR1 ENHRY, CDR2 SYGVKD. CDR3 length: 16 residues. V dropped 6 bases and J dropped 1; count of bases not matched to a gene: 10. The CDR3, as DNA: TGTGCCATCAGCGAACTCACAGGGGGAGGGAACACTGAAGCTTTCTTT. Residues: CAISELTGGGNTEAFF.

This clonotype came up many times. The rearrangement links TRBV7-6 to TRBJ2-7, with D perhaps being TRBD1 or TRBD2 (5 bases each). This CDR3 is built from 15 residues. Trimming shortened V by 2 bases and J by 3 bases, and 14 bases separated the two germline ends. Germline V lookup: CDR1 SGHVS, CDR2 FNYEAQ. In nucleotides, the CDR3 is TGTGCCAGCAGCTTAAGTCAGGGAGACATCTACGAGCAGTACTTC. It is translated as CASSLSQGDIYEQYF.

This clonotype was observed at least ten times. The chain combines TRBV4-3 with TRBJ2-2; either TRBD1 or TRBD2 may supply D (6 bases each). V lost 4 bases, J lost 4 bases, and 16 bases lay in between. CDR1 and CDR2 (germline): LGHNA, YSLEER. The CDR3 totals 16 residues. The CDR3, as DNA: TGCGCCAGCAGCCCCAGGGGAGGATCTGGCACCGGGGAGCTGTTTTTT. Translated: CASSPRGGSGTGELFF.

This clonotype was found many times. The rearrangement joins TRBV2 to TRBJ1-2; TRBD1 might be the D (5 bases). V was clipped by 4 bases and J by 4 bases, with 13 bases between them. Germline CDR1 is SNHLY and CDR2 is FYNNEI. The CDR3 covers 14 residues. Here the CDR3 DNA reads TGTGCCAGCAGTGCGATGACAGACCCCTATGGCTACACCTTC. This sequence encodes CASSAMTDPYGYTF.

There are a few counts of this clonotype. The chain couples TRBV5-4 to TRBJ2-5; TRBD1 is a possible D gene (5 bases). V was clipped by 0 bases and J by 1 base, with 7 bases between them. CDR3 length: 14 residues. CDR1 is SGHNT, CDR2 YYREEE, per germline (reference sequence). CDR3 sequence: CASSLEGLQETQYF. The CDR3 DNA reads as TGTGCCAGCAGCTTGGAGGGGCTCCAAGAGACCCAGTACTTC.